A selection of T cell receptor beta chains follows, all from one sample in a study of human T cells and chemical hapten exposure. MiXCR, applied by TCRdb to the RACE reads, yields one record per CDR3 protein. The sample lists just under 350,000 distinct CDR3 sequences, roughly 6.9% occurring once. Sequences were derived from whole blood, sampled in connection with sensitization to the hapten diphenylcyclopropenone (DPC). The receptors derive from a woman aged 18 to 35 with alopecia areata. Some clones in this sample may be carry-over from other donors' samples. Both conserved end residues are trimmed from each CDR3. D genes are given only for firm matches.

d_call v_call cdr3_aa
. TRBV6-5 ASSYSPGLTYEQY
. TRBV7-8 ASTPGGIGQGRDTQY
TRBD1 TRBV7-2 ASSLDGMGQETQY
. TRBV7-9 ASSPDLGTNSPLH
. TRBV5-1 ASSLWVGQDRPLTTSDNEQF
. TRBV28 ASSLRNSAIYGYT
TRBD1 TRBV28 ASSLVGGRDEKLF
TRBD1 TRBV4-2 ASSQVRTGDNEQF
TRBD2 TRBV5-1 ASSSGLAFIDTQY
. TRBV9 ASSVGGPKSDSPLH
TRBD1 TRBV6-2/TRBV6-3 ASIVAGGLWTEAF
. TRBV20-1 SAREGDGNTEAF
. TRBV10-3 AISESGGNTIY
. TRBV12-3/TRBV12-4 ASSKSQLNYGYT
. TRBV11-1 ASSGWPPNPTDTQY
. TRBV11-3 ASSSYQGAEAF
TRBD2 TRBV10-3 AIRGSGVLSYEQY
. TRBV6-1 ASTRSETLYGYT
. TRBV12-3/TRBV12-4 ASSGPPVVETQY
. TRBV27 ASSRDAGYGYT
TRBD1 TRBV5-1 ASRNTGGTDTQY
TRBD2 TRBV7-2 ASSLRAGGLQETQY
TRBD1 TRBV12-5 ASDLSIGQARYGYT
. TRBV28 ASSPGFASGNTIY
TRBD2 TRBV7-9 ASSLGSLAGGLGEQF
. TRBV2 ASKKRQKIYGYT
. TRBV6-1 ASSPAGHGSYEQY
. TRBV29-1 SVGKGTPYEQY
. TRBV7-2 ASSLPGGPGNTIY
. TRBV11-3 ASSLVAEAEAF
. TRBV20-1 RASWGMNTEAF
. TRBV16 ASSQSMGLYGYT
. TRBV6-5 ASSYKVTWGNTEAF
TRBD2 TRBV11-2 ASSFSGGIDTQY
. TRBV6-5 ASSYQGPVGTGELF
. TRBV9 ASSDRQGLYNSPLH
. TRBV5-1 ASSLAGVPSPLH
. TRBV11-2 ASTPRGDGTDTQY
TRBD1 TRBV6-5 ASSYEGAGQTQY
. TRBV28 ASSPGRGYYGYT
TRBD2 TRBV6-5 ASSPPTSGALNEQF
TRBD2 TRBV24-1 ATTLSPGVAGRTGELF
TRBD1 TRBV24-1 ATTRQGGSGNTIY
TRBD2 TRBV5-1 ASSLPSGVADTQY
. TRBV14 ASSQDLQRGQF
TRBD2 TRBV6-2/TRBV6-3 ASSSAGGRSYEQY
TRBD1 TRBV12-3/TRBV12-4 ASSSGQVTAQGTYEQY
TRBD2 TRBV6-6 ASSPPGTSGTAYEQY
. TRBV7-3 ASGGERGGYT
TRBD1 TRBV6-2/TRBV6-3 ASSYGDRVNQPQH
. TRBV27 ASSLGTFYNEQF
. TRBV28 ASSPGTTLSTDTQY
. TRBV4-1 ASSQDAALNTEAF
. TRBV6-1 ASSEEVDQPQH
. TRBV5-4 ASQRNSGANVLT
TRBD1 TRBV4-2 ASSYPGQANSPLH
TRBD1 TRBV28 ASRPGPGTGGMYEQY
. TRBV6-5 ASSNRVLAEAF
. TRBV19 ASSPPETSGNTIY
. TRBV7-2 ASSLLETASNEKLF